This T cell receptor beta chain was captured by sequencing in a study of identical twins. The CDR3 has 16 amino acids. The ends lost 0 bases at V and 11 bases at J; junction bases unmatched: 13. Germline V gene sequence: CDR1 SGDLS, CDR2 YYNGEE. MiXCR, applied by TCRdb to the 5' RACE reads, yields one record per CDR3 protein. Found here are 1.5 million to 2 million distinct CDR3 sequences, under 35% of them singletons; the top ten hold approximately 0.25%. The chain couples TRBV9 to TRBJ2-5, with 10 bases fitting TRBD2. This receptor was taken from a newborn girl in good health. The sequencing input was cord blood. This CDR3 reads CASSVALASGRAEQYF. DNA of the CDR3: TGTGCCAGCAGCGTAGCTTTAGCTAGCGGGAGAGCTGAGCAGTACTTC.